This TCR beta chain is from a study of T-cell memory formation after mild COVID-19. Study summary: Across donors, TCR clusters were largely donor specific.

It was 5'RACE with constant-segment primers that produced the TCR alpha and TCR beta cDNA libraries, which carried sample barcodes and UMIs. TCRdb re-called the 5' RACE reads through MiXCR, storing one row per CDR3 protein. The table lists over 500,000 distinct CDR3 sequences, roughly 17% of them singletons. In the case of this clonotype: Its antigen is currently unknown.

The CDR3 covers 16 residues. Germline V gene data show CDR1 as SQVTM and CDR2 as ANQGSEA. With 0 bases removed from V and 3 bases from J, the gap between germline ends came to 17 bases. General study findings and limits: Pre-infection memory contained some responding clones, which suggested that cross-reactive memory had joined.

The sequenced sample consisted of PBMCs or a T cell subset sorted from them (not recorded which). The receptor was derived from an adult woman who had mild COVID-19 (a few samples of this study predate the infection). Cell type and time point are not known. This chain links TRBV29-1 with TRBJ1-2, with D tentatively TRBD1 (5 bases). CDR3 in DNA: TGCAGCGTTGAAGATCGACAGCCCGGGGTTGACTATGGCTACACCTTC. This translates into CSVEDRQPGVDYGYTF.